This TCR beta chain appears in the sequencing data of a study of regulatory T cells in long-lasting Graves disease. Study-wide results and caveats: Whereas new patients shared about 980 public clonotypes, persistent patients shared more, at under 3,500.

The sample's time point: newly diagnosed GD, antithyroid drugs for less than 3 months. RNA extracted from PBMCs served as the sequencing template. Trimming took 0 bases from V and 4 from J; bases not matched to a gene: 15. This CDR3 comprises 18 residues. The germline CDR1 and CDR2 sequences are DFQATT and SNEGSKA (reference sequence). Construction of the TCR beta libraries employed iRepertoire HTBI primers in conjunction with Arm-PCR of CDR3 regions. TCRdb analysed the multiplex PCR reads with MiXCR anew, one entry per CDR3 protein. The sample has about 440,000 distinct CDR3 sequences; 14% to 15% are singletons. A word on this clonotype: Its antigen is unknown.

The sample also formed part of further work on T cells in Graves' hyperthyroidism and ophthalmopathy. Turning to that study: First-round RT-PCR targeting the TCR CDR3 was performed with the HTBI primer set.

This sample comprised peripheral blood mononuclear cells (PBMCs), obtained at new diagnosis, from a patient treated with antithyroid drugs. V is TRBV20-1 and J is TRBJ1-5, with 7 positions matching TRBD1. This sequence originates from a woman between 25 and 40 years old with Graves disease. CDR3 region: CSARDIRAGTVRNQPQHF. The CDR3 nucleotides read TGCAGTGCTAGAGATATCCGGGCTGGGACAGTCAGAAATCAGCCCCAGCATTTT.